This record looks at one T cell receptor beta chain sequence and its context. Its antigen is still unknown. Sequencing took place on a NextSeq 550. The Human TCR Profiling Kit (MiLaboratory) was used to prepare UMI-labeled 5' RACE TRB cDNA libraries. cDNA synthesis used the entire amount of extracted RNA, and PCR amplification then used the entire amount of cDNA produced. Libraries were prepared in parallel with an identical number of PCR cycles. For the original study's pipeline: About 57,000 +/- 9,900 unique UMI-labeled TRB cDNA molecules per library were extracted with MIGEC and MiXCR, with at least two reads per UMI required. On average, each library contained 40,000 +/- 10,000 functional in-frame TRB CDR3 nucleotide clonotypes without stop codons. After downsampling to 5000 UMI-labeled TRB molecules per sample, diversity metrics such as normalized Shannon-Wiener and Chao1 were calculated in VDJtools. For the central five CDR3 residues, VDJtools calculated physicochemical properties weighted by clonotype size, namely interaction energy, strength, volume and Kidera factor 4. After the reads were reprocessed by TCRdb, one entry was made per CDR3 protein sequence, with no DNA. TCRdb's processing, not the study's, gives the V and J calls here. The sample's records list roughly 60,000 distinct CDR3 sequences. The leading ten clones occupy approximately 0.74% of the sample.

Taken from the germline V gene, the CDR1 and CDR2 loops are MDHEN and SYDVKM. From cysteine to phenylalanine, the CDR3 is 17 amino acids long. The entry carries no DNA sequence. Each CD8+ T cell subset was flow-sorted in triplicate, and 300,000 cells per subset were placed directly into RLT lysis buffer. Naive CD8+ T cells were defined stringently as CD45RO-CCR7+CD27+CD95- to exclude memory contaminants. Peripheral blood mononuclear cells were isolated from buffy coats by standard density gradient centrifugation. A FACSAria III was used to flow-sort naive CXCR3-negative and CXCR3-positive CD8+ T cells. Total RNA was extracted from sorted cells using an RNeasy Mini Kit. This entry is derived from a study of CXCR3-negative and CXCR3-positive naive CD8 T cells (dated 2019 in TCRdb). A note on the overall study: Approximately 140 million TRB reads were obtained in total, roughly 1.5 +/- 0.3 million reads per library. The diversity and physicochemical repertoire analyses included fewer than twelve donors pooled from two independent experiments. The TRBV-TRBJ cluster analysis covered naive subsets from 5 donors and memory cells from 3 donors. Study-wide conclusions, independent of this receptor: Both naive subsets had comparably high repertoire diversity, while memory CD8+ T cells had much lower repertoire diversity. TRB CDR3s from CXCR3-positive naive cells showed higher hydrophobicity (lower Kidera factor 4), lower energy, and higher strength and volume indices than CXCR3-negative naive cells. Freshly isolated PBMCs were used for most assays because CXCR3 expression went down partially after cryopreservation. Within the same donor, TRBV-TRBJ usage looked similar between naive CXCR3-negative and CXCR3-positive cells, but memory cells had distinct patterns. Because surface CD5, which is linked to self-reactivity in mice, was comparable between the naive subsets, TCR interaction strength was also inferred from TRB CDR3 physicochemical properties.

The origin of this receptor is a human donor in good health. Some clones in this sample may be carry-over from other donors' samples. This chain joins TRBV28 to TRBJ2-6; TCRdb gives TRBD1 as the D gene, but with no DNA this cannot be confirmed. Sequenced sample: naive CXCR3+ CD8+ T cells from blood. The meaning of the sample's cell subset or site label: CD45RO-CCR7+CD27+CD95- naive CD8+ T cells expressing CXCR3 (TNR3+). CDR3 loop: CASSPGGRESGANVLTF.